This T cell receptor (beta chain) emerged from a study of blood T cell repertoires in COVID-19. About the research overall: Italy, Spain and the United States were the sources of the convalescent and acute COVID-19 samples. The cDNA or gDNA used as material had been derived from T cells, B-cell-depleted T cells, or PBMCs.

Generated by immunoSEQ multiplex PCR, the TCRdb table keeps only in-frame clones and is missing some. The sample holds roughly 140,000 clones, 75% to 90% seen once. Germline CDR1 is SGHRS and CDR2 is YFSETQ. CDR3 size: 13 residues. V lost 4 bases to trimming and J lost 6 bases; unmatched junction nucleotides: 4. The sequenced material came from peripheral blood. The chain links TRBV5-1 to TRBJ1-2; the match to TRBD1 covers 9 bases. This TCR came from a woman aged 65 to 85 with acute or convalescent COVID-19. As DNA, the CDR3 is TGCGCCAGCAGCCCTGGGACAGGGAATGGCTACACCTTC. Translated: CASSPGTGNGYTF.